Listed below are T cell receptor beta chains from one sample, sequenced in a study of beta chain features in type 1 diabetes. Libraries were prepared by immunoSEQ multiplex PCR; TCRdb keeps only in-frame clonotypes and omits some of them. The data contain some 300,000 clones, approximately 8.1% of them singletons. The specimen sequenced was central memory CD4+ T cells from blood. The receptors were gathered from a woman aged 18-29 years in good health. Each CDR3 is given with its conserved first and last residue. D genes are given only for firm matches. Size is omitted from some rows. Given values are once, few, many or a class for expanded clones.

-	TRBV18	TRBJ2-1	-	13	TGTGCCAGCTCACCTTCAGCGGTTTATGAGCAGTTCTTC	CASSPSAVYEQFF
TRBD1	TRBV7-2	TRBJ2-5	few	16	TGTGCCAGCAGCTTTAGGTCGGGACAGGTGGGAGAGACCCAGTACTTC	CASSFRSGQVGETQYF
TRBD2	TRBV30	TRBJ2-3	-	14	TGTGCCTGGATTAAGCGGGATAGACGAGATACGCAGTATTTT	CAWIKRDRRDTQYF
-	TRBV6-5	TRBJ2-1	-	15	TGTGCCAGGATAAGGGTCCTATCCCCTTCCAATGAGCAGTTCTTC	CARIRVLSPSNEQFF
TRBD1	TRBV11-2	TRBJ1-2	-	16	TGTGCCAGCAGCCCCACGCCCGGGACAGGGCTCTATGGCTACACCTTC	CASSPTPGTGLYGYTF
-	TRBV5-1	TRBJ1-1	many	22	TGCGCCAGCAGCTTGGCCGGGGGGCGAGATGGCTCTCTGGCCAAGCGGCTCACTGAAGCTTTCTTT	CASSLAGGRDGSLAKRLTEAFF
TRBD1	TRBV6-5	TRBJ1-2	-	15	TGTGCCAGCACCGGCGGGACAGGAGCCCCCTATGGCTACACCTTC	CASTGGTGAPYGYTF
TRBD2	TRBV27	TRBJ2-3	-	19	TGTGCCAGCAGTTTAGGACTAGCGGACCAGGGGGAAAGCACAGATACGCAGTATTTT	CASSLGLADQGESTDTQYF
-	TRBV5-1	TRBJ2-1	few	13	TGCGCCAGCAGCTTGGGATGGGAATTGGAGCAGTTCTTC	CASSLGWELEQFF
TRBD2	TRBV5-4	TRBJ2-1	few	15	TGTGCCAGCAGCTTCGCTAGCGGGGACTTCAATGAGCAGTTCTTC	CASSFASGDFNEQFF
-	TRBV28	TRBJ1-6	few	12	TGTGCCAGCAGCCTCCCTTTGTCACCCCTCCACTTT	CASSLPLSPLHF
-	TRBV18	TRBJ1-4	few	15	TGTGCCAGCTCACCCAGACAGGAGCCTAATGAAAAACTGTTTTTT	CASSPRQEPNEKLFF
TRBD2	TRBV15	TRBJ2-3	-	17	TGTGCCACCAGCAGAGGACTAGCGGGAACTAGCACAGATACGCAGTATTTT	CATSRGLAGTSTDTQYF
-	TRBV2	TRBJ1-5	many	15	TGTGCCAGCAGTGAATGGGGCAGGGGCCGTCAGCCCCAGCATTTT	CASSEWGRGRQPQHF
TRBD1	TRBV6-6	TRBJ1-3	-	14	TGTGCCAGCAGACAGGGGGCAGAGGGAAACACCATATATTTT	CASRQGAEGNTIYF
TRBD1	TRBV27	TRBJ1-2	-	14	TGTGCCAGCAGCCCAAGGACAGGGAAGGTTGGCTACACCTTC	CASSPRTGKVGYTF